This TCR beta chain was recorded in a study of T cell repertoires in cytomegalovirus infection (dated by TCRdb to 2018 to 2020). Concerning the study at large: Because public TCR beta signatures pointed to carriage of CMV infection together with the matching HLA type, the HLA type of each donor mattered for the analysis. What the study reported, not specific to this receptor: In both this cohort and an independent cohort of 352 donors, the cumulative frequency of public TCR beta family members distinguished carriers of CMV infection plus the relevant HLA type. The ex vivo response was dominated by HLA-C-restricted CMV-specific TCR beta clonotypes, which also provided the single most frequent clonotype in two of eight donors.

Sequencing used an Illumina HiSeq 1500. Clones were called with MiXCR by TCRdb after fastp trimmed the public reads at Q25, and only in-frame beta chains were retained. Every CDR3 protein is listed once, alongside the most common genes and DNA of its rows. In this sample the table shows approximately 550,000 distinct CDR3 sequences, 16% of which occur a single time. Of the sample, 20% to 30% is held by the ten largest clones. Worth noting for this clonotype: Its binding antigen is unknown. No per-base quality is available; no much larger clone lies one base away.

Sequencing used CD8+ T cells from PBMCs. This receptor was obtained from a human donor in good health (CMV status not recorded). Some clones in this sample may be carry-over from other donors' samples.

The CDR3 region has the sequence CASSYQRARTEAFF. The DNA reads TGTGCCAGCAGTTATCAGAGGGCTCGCACTGAAGCTTTCTTT. The sequence joins TRBV6-6 to TRBJ1-1, with no confident D gene call. Taken from cysteine to phenylalanine, the CDR3 has 14 residues. The entry retains the CDR3 DNA only, 42 bases that are in frame from base 1. V sheds 3 bases and J sheds 4 bases, leaving 12 bases between their ends. CDR1 and CDR2, per the germline V gene (reference sequence), are MNHNY and SVGAGI.